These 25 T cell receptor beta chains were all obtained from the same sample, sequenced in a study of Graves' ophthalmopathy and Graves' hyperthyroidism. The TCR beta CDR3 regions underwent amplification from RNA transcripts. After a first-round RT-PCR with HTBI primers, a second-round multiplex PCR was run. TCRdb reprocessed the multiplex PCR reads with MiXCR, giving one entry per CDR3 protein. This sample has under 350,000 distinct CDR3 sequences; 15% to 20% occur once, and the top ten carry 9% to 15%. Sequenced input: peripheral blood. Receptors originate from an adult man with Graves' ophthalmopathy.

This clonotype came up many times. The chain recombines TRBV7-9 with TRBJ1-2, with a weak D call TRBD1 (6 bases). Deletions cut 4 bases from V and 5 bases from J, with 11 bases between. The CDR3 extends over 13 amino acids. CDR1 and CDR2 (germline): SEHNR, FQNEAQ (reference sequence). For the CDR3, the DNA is TGTGCCAGCAGCTACGGGACATCTTATGGCTACACCTTC. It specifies CASSYGTSYGYTF. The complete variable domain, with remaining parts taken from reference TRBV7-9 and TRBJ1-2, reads DTGVSQNPRHKITKRGQNVTFRCDPISEHNRLYWYRQTLGQGPEFLTYFQNEAQLEKSRLLSDRFSAERPKGSFSTLEIQRTEQGDSAMYLCASSYGTSYGYTFGSGTRLTVV.

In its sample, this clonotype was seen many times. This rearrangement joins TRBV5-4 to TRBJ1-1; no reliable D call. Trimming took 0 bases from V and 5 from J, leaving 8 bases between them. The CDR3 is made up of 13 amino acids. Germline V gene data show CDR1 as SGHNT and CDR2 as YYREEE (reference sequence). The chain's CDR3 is CASSLAPDTEAFF. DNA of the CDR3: TGTGCCAGCAGCTTGGCTCCGGATACTGAAGCTTTCTTT.

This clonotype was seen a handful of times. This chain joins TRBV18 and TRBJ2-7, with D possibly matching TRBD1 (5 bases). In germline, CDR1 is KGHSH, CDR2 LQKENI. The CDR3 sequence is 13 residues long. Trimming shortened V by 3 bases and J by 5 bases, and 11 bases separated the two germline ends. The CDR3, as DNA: TGTGCCAGCTCACCTAATGAAGGGGACGAGCAGTACTTC. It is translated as CASSPNEGDEQYF.

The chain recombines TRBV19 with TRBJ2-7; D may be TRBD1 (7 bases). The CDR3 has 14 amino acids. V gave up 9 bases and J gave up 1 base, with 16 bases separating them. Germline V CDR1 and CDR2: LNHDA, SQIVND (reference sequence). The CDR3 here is CASGGGTDSYEQYF. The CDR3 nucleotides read TGTGCCAGCGGGGGCGGGACAGATTCCTACGAGCAGTACTTC.

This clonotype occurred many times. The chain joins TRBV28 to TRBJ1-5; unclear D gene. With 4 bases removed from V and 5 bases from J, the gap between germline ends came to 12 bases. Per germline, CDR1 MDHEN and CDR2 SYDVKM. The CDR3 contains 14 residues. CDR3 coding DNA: TGTGCCAGCAGTTACGGGTTGGGATATCAGCCCCAGCATTTT. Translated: CASSYGLGYQPQHF. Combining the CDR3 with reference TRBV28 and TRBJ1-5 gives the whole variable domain DVKVTQSSRYLVKRTGEKVFLECVQDMDHENMFWYRQDPGLGLRLIYFSYDVKMKEKGDIPEGYSVSREKKERFSLILESASTNQTSMYLCASSYGLGYQPQHFGDGTRLSIL.

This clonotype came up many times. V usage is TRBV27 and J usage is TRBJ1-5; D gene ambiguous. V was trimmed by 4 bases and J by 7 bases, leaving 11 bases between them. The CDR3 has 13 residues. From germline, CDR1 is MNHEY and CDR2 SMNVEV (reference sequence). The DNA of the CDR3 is TGTGCCAGCAGTTACGACCAGAGGCAGCCCCAGCATTTT. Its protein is CASSYDQRQPQHF.

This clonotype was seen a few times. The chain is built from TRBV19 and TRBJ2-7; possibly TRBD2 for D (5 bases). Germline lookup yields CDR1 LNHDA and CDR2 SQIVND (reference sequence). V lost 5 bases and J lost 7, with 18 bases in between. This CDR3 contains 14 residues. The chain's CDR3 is CASSFGLTLGEQYF. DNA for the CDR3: TGTGCCAGTAGTTTCGGACTTACTTTGGGGGAGCAGTACTTC.

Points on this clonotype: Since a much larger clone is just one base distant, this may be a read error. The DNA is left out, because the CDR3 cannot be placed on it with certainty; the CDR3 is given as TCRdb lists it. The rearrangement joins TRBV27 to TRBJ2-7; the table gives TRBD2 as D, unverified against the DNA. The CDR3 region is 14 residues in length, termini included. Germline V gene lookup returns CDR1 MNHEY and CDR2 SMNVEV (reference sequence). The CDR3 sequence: CASILDGRVYEQYF.

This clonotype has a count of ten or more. DNA of the CDR3: TGTGCCAGCAGCAAAACCGGGACTCTGAAGACCGGGGAGCTGTTTTTT. Protein sequence: CASSKTGTLKTGELFF. The chain uses TRBV9 and TRBJ2-2; D possibly corresponds to TRBD2 (6 bases). Germline V gene data show CDR1 as SGDLS and CDR2 as YYNGEE. V lost 4 bases to trimming and J lost 5 bases, with 18 bases between them. The CDR3 length is 16 residues.

The CDR3 coding sequence is TGTGCCAGCAGCGCACCCGGGACAGGGTATAATTCACCCCTCCACTTT. This gives the protein CASSAPGTGYNSPLHF. This sequence joins TRBV7-2 and TRBJ1-6; 9 bases fit TRBD1. Germline CDR1 and CDR2: SGHTA and FQGNSA. This CDR3 spans 16 amino acids. The V gene end was trimmed by 5 bases and the J gene end by 4 bases; junction bases not matched to a gene: 6.

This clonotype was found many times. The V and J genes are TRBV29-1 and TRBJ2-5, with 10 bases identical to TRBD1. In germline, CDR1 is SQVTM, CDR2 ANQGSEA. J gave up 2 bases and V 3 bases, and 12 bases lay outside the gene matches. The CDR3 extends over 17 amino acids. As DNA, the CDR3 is TGCAGCGTTGACCCCCTGGCCGGGACAGGGGTACAAGAGACCCAGTACTTC. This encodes CSVDPLAGTGVQETQYF.

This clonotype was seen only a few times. The CDR3: CASSPPSGRSGDEQYF. CDR3 DNA sequence: TGTGCCAGCAGCCCCCCCAGCGGGCGGTCAGGCGACGAGCAGTACTTC. This sequence joins TRBV6-9 and TRBJ2-7, with a possible D match to TRBD2 (6 bases). The CDR3 totals 16 residues. V lost 6 bases, J lost 5 bases, and 23 bases lay in between. The germline V gene has CDR1 MNHGY and CDR2 SVAAGI.

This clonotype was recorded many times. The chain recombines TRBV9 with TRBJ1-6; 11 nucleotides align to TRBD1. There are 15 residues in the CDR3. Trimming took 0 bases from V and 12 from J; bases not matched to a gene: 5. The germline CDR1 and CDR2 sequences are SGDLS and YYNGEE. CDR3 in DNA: TGTGCCAGCAGCGTAGCCGGGACAGGGGGTTTACCCCTCCACTTT. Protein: CASSVAGTGGLPLHF.

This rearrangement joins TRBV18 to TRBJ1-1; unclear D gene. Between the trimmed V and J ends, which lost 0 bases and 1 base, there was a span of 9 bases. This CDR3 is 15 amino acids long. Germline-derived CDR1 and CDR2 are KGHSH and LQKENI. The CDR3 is CASSPPYGANTEAFF. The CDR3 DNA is TGTGCCAGCTCACCACCGTACGGAGCGAACACTGAAGCTTTCTTT.

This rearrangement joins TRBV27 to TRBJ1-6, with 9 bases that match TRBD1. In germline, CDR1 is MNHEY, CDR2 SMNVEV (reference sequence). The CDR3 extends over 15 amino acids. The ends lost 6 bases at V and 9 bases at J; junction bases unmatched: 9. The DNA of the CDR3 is TGTGCCAGCAGCCAATTTTCGACAGGGGGTTCACCCCTCCACTTT. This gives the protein CASSQFSTGGSPLHF.

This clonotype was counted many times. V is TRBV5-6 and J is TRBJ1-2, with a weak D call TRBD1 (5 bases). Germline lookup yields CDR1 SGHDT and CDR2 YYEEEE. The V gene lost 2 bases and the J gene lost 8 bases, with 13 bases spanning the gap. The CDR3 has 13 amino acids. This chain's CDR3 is CASSFGRVEGYTF. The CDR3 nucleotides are TGTGCCAGCAGCTTCGGCAGGGTGGAAGGCTACACCTTC.

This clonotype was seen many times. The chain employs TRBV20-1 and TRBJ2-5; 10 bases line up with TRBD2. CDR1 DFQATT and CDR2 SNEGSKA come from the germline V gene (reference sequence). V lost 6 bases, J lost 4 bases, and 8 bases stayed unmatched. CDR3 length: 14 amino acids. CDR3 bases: TGCAGTGCGATCGCTAGCGGGGGAGGAGAGACCCAGTACTTC. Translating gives CSAIASGGGETQYF.

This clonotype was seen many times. CDR3: CAWSATGAEQYF. In DNA, the CDR3 is TGTGCCTGGAGTGCGACAGGGGCCGAGCAGTACTTC. V and J are TRBV30 and TRBJ2-7, with 8 bases matching TRBD1. Unmatched junction bases numbered 2, after V lost 1 base and J lost 6 bases. This CDR3 is built from 12 residues. Germline V gives CDR1 GTSNPN, CDR2 SVGIG (reference sequence).

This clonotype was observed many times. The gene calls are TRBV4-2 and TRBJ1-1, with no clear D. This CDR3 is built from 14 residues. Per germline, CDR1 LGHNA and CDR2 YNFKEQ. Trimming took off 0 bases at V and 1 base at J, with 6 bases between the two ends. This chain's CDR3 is CASSQDAENTEAFF. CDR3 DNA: TGTGCCAGCAGCCAAGACGCAGAGAACACTGAAGCTTTCTTT.

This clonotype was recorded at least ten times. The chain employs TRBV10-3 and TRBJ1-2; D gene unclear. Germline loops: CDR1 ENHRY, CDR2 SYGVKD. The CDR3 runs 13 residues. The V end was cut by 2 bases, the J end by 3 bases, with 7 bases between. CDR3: CAISEKEDYGYTF. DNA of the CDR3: TGTGCCATCAGTGAGAAGGAGGACTATGGCTACACCTTC.

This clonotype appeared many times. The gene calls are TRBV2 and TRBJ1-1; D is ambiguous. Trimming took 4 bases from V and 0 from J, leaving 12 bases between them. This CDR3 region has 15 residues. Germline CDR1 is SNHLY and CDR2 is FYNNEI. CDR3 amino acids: CASSGPGSMNTEAFF. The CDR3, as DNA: TGTGCCAGCAGTGGTCCGGGATCCATGAACACTGAAGCTTTCTTT. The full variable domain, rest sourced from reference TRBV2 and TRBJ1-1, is EPEVTQTPSHQVTQMGQEVILRCVPISNHLYFYWYRQILGQKVEFLVSFYNNEISEKSEIFDDQFSVERPDGSNFTLKIRSTKLEDSAMYFCASSGPGSMNTEAFFGQGTRLTVV.

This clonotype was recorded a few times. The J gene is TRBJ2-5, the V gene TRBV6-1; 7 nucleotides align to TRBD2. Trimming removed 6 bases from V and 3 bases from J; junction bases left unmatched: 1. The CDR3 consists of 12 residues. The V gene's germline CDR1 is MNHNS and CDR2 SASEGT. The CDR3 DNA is TGTGCCAGCAGGGGGAGGGAAGAGACCCAGTACTTC. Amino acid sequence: CASRGREETQYF.

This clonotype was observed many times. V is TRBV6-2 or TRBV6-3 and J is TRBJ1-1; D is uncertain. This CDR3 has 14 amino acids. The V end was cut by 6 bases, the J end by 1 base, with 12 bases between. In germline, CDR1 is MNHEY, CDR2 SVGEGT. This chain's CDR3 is CASSPFATNTEAFF. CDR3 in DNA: TGTGCCAGCAGCCCCTTTGCAACGAACACTGAAGCTTTCTTT.

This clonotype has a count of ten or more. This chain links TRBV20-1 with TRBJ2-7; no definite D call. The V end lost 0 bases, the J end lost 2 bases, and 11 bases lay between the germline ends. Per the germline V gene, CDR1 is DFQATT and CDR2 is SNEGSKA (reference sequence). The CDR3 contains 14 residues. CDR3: CSARDLILAYEQYF. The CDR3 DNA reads TGCAGTGCTAGAGATCTGATACTCGCCTACGAGCAGTACTTC.

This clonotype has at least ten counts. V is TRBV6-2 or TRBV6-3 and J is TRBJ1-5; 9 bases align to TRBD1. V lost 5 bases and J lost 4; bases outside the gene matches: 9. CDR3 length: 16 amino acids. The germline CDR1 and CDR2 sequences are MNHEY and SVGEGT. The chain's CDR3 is CASSPFQGQGNQPQHF. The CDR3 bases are TGTGCCAGCAGTCCTTTCCAGGGACAGGGAAATCAGCCCCAGCATTTT.